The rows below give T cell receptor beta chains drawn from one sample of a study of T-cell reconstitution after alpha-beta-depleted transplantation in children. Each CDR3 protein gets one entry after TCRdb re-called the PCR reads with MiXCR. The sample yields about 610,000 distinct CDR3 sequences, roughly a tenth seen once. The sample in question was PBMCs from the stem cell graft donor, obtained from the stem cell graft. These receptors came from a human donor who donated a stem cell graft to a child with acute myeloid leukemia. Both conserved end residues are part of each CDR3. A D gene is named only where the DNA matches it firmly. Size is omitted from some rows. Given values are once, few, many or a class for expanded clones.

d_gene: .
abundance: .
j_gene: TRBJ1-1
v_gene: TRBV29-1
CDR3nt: TGCAGCGCCGAAATAGGGTTGAGAGGGGGAGAAGCTTTCTTT
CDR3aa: CSAEIGLRGGEAFF

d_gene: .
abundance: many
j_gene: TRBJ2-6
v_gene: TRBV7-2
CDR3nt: TGTGCCAGCAGCTTGGCCGTGTCCCTATCTGGGGCCAACGTCCTGACTTTC
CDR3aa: CASSLAVSLSGANVLTF

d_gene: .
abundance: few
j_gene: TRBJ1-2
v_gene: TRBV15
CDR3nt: TGTGCCACCAGCAGAGACTCTATGATGCTGGACTATGGCTACACCTTC
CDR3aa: CATSRDSMMLDYGYTF

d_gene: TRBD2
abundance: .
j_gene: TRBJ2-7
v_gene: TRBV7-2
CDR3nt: TGTGCCAGCAGCCTCGGGACTAGCGGGATGGGTGAGCAGTACTTC
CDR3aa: CASSLGTSGMGEQYF

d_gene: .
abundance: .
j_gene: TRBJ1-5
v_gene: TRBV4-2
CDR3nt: TGTGCCAGCAGCCAAGATTGGGGGGGATTCACTCAGCCCCAGCATTTT
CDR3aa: CASSQDWGGFTQPQHF

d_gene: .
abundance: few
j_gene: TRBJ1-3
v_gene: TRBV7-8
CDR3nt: TGTGCCAGCAGCCCGGGACTGCTCTCTGGAAACACCATATATTTT
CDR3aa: CASSPGLLSGNTIYF

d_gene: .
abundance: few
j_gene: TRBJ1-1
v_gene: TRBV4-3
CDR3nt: TGCGCCAGCAGCCAAGCAAGAGACAGTCTACGGACTGAAGCTTTCTTT
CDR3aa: CASSQARDSLRTEAFF

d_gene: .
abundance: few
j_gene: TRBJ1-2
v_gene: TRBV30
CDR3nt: TGTGCCTGGAACAGGAACTATGGCTACACCTTC
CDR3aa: CAWNRNYGYTF

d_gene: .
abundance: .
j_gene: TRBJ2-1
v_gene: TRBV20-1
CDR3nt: TGCAGTGCTGAATTCCGGGCTCTCAATGAGCAGTTCTTC
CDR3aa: CSAEFRALNEQFF

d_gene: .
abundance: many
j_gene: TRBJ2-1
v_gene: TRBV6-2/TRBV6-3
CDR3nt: TGTGCCAGCATCCGGAGGGGGGCTTACAATGAGCAGTTCTTC
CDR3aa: CASIRRGAYNEQFF

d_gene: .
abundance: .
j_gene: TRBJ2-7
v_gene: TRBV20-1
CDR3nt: TGCAGTGCTATTGGCGGGTATCGCTACGAGCAGTACTTC
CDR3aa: CSAIGGYRYEQYF

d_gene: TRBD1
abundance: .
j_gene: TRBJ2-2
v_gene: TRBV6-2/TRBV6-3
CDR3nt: TGTGCCAGCAGACCCACCGGGACAGGGGGGTCCGGGGAGCTGTTTTTT
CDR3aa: CASRPTGTGGSGELFF

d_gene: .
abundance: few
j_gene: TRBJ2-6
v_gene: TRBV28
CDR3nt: TGTGCCAGCACTGGACAGCTTCACTCTGGGGCCAACGTCCTGACTTTC
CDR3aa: CASTGQLHSGANVLTF

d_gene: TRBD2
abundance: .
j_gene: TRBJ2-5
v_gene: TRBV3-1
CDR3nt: TGTGCCAGCAGCCAAGTTGAGGGAGGGGTAGGAGAGACCCAGTACTTC
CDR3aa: CASSQVEGGVGETQYF

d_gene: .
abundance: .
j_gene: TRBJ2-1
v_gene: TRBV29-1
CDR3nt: TGCAGCGTTGAAGGCAAGGGTAGCAGATACAATGAGCAGTTCTTC
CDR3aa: CSVEGKGSRYNEQFF

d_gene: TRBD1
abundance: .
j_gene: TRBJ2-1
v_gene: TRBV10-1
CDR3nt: TGCGCCAGCAGTGGATGGGACAGTTATAATGAGCAGTTCTTC
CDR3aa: CASSGWDSYNEQFF

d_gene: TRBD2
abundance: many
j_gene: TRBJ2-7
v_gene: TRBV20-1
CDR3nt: TGCAGTGCTAGAGGGGCTAGCGGGAGGAGCTCCTACGAGCAGTACTTC
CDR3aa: CSARGASGRSSYEQYF

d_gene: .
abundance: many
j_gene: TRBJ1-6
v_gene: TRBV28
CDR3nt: TGTGCCAGCAGTTTGAGGCTCCGGGGGAATTCACCCCTCCACTTT
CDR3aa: CASSLRLRGNSPLHF

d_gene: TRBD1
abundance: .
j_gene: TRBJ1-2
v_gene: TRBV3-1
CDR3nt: TGTGCCAGCAGCCCCTTCGGGACAGGGGATGGGTATGGCTACACCTTC
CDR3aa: CASSPFGTGDGYGYTF

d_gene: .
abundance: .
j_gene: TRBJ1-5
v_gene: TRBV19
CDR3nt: TGTGCCAGTAGTATAGTGGACAGCAATCAGCCCCAGCATTTT
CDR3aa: CASSIVDSNQPQHF

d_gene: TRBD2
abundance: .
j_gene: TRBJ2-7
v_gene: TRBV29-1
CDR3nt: TGCAGCGTCTCCACCGCGGACAGGGGGCTAGGGACTAGCGGGAGTTTTTGGTACGAGCAGTACTTC
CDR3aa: CSVSTADRGLGTSGSFWYEQYF

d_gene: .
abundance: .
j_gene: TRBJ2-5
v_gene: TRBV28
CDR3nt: TGTGCCAGCAGCGGAGGGGGGCCAGTCAAAGAGACCCAGTACTTC
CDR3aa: CASSGGGPVKETQYF

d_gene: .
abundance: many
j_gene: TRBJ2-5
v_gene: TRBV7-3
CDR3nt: TGTGCCAGCAGCCGGGGCGGGACTGGACAAGAGACCCAGTACTTC
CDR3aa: CASSRGGTGQETQYF

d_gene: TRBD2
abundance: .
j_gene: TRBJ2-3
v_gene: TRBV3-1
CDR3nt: TGTGGCAGCAGCCGCGGGACTAGCGAAGGGACAGATACGCAGTATTTT
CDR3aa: CGSSRGTSEGTDTQYF

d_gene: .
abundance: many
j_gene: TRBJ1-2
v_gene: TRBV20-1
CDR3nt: TGCAGTGCTAGAGATCGGCGGCGGACAGCTAACTATGGCTACACCTTC
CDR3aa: CSARDRRRTANYGYTF

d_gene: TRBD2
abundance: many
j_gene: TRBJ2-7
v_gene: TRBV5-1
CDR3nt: TGCGCCAGCAGCTCGACTAGCGGATCCTACGAGCAGTACTTC
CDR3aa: CASSSTSGSYEQYF

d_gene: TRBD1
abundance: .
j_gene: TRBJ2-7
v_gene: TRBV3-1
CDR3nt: TGTGCCAGCAGCCAAGGGCGCGGGACAGGGGTCTTCTACGAGCAGTACTTC
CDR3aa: CASSQGRGTGVFYEQYF

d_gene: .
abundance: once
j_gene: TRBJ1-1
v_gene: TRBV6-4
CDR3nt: TGTGCCAGCATCCACGAACCTCTCGGACTGATCATGAACACTGAAGCTTTCTTT
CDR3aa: CASIHEPLGLIMNTEAFF

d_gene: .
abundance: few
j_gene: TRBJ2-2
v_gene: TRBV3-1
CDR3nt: TGTGCCAGCGCCTCCAAGCCCGGGGAGCTGTTTTTT
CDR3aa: CASASKPGELFF

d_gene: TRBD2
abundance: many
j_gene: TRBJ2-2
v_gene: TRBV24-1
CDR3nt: TGTGCCACCAGTGATACAATTTTTCTAGCGGGGCCGAACACCGGGGAGCTGTTTTTT
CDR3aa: CATSDTIFLAGPNTGELFF

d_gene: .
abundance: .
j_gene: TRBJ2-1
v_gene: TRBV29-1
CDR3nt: TGCAGCGTTGACAGGGTCGATGAGCAGTTCTTC
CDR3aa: CSVDRVDEQFF

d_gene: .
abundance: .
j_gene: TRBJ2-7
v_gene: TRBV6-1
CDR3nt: TGTGCCAGCAGTCGATTGGGACTCGGCTCCTACGAGCAGTACTTC
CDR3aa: CASSRLGLGSYEQYF

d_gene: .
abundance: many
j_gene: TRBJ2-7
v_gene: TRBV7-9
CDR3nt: TGTGCCAGCAGCTCCCTACTGTTGAAGGGGGTTGAGCAGTACTTC
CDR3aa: CASSSLLLKGVEQYF

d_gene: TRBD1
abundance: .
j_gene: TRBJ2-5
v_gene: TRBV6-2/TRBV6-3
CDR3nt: TGTGCCAGCAGTCCCGGGACAGGCTTGAAACAAGAGACCCAGTACTTC
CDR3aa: CASSPGTGLKQETQYF

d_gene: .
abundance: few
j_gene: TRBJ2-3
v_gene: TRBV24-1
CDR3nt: TGTGCCACCAGTGCCATGGGACGGGGTGGGGCCGGTACAGATACGCAGTATTTT
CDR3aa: CATSAMGRGGAGTDTQYF

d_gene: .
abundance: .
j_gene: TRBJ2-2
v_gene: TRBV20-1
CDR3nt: TGCAGTGGGGGTTTGAGGACTCAGAACACCGGGGAGCTGTTTTTT
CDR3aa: CSGGLRTQNTGELFF

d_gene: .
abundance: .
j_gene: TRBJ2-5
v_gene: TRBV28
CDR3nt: TGTGCCAGCAGTTTGGCAAGAGGGCCAGAGACCCAGTACTTC
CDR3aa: CASSLARGPETQYF

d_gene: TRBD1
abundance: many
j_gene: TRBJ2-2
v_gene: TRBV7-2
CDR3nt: TGTGCCAGCAGCTGGCGACAGGGCACCGGGGAGCTGTTTTTT
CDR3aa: CASSWRQGTGELFF

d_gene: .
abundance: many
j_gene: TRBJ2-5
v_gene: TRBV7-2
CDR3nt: TGTGCCAGCAGTCGGGGCGAGGGGGAGACCCAGTACTTC
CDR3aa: CASSRGEGETQYF

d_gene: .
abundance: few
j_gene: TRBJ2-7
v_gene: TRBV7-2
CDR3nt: TGTGCCAGCAGCTCTAGGGGGGTCTCAATCTTCTACGAGCAGTACTTC
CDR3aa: CASSSRGVSIFYEQYF

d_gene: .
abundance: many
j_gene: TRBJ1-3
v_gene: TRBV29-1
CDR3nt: TGCAGCGTCCGGGCGGGCTCTGGAAACACCATATATTTT
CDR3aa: CSVRAGSGNTIYF

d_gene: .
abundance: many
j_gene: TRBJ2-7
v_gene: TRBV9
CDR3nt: TGTGCCAGCAGTGCCAACCCCGGGGTTCTCATGGGTCCCTACGAGCAGTACTTC
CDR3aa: CASSANPGVLMGPYEQYF

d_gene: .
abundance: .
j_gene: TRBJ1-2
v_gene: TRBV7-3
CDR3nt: TGTGCCAGCAGCCCACAACTGACGGGCAACCCCAGAAATAACTATGGCTACACCTTC
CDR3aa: CASSPQLTGNPRNNYGYTF

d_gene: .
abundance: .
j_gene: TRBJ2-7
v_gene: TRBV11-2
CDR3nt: TGTGCCAGCAGCTTAGCAAGTCGGTGGGAACAGTACTTC
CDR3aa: CASSLASRWEQYF

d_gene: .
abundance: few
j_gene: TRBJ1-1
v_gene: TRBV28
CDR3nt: TGTGCCAGCGGATCGGGATCCATGAACACTGAAGCTTTCTTT
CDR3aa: CASGSGSMNTEAFF

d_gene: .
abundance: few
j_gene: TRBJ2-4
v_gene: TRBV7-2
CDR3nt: TGTGCCAGCCGTAAACAGGATTTAGCCAAAAACATTCAGTACTTC
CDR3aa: CASRKQDLAKNIQYF

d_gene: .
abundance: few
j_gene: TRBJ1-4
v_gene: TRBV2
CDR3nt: TGTGCCAGCAGGGGGGGGCGATCTGAAAAACTGTTTTTT
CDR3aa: CASRGGRSEKLFF

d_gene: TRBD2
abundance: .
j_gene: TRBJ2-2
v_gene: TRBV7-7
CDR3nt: TGTGCTAGCAGCGCCCGGACTAGCGGGGGAGCGGGGGAGCTGTTTTTT
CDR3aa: CASSARTSGGAGELFF

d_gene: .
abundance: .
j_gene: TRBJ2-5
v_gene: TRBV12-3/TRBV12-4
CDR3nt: TGTGCCAGCAGTTCCGGAGGGGCACAAGAGACCCAGTACTTC
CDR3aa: CASSSGGAQETQYF

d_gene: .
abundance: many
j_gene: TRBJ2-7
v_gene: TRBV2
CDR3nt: TGTGCCAGCGCGGGTTTTGTAGAGCAGTACTTC
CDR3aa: CASAGFVEQYF

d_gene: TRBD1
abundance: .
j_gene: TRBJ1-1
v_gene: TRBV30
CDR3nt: TGTGCCTGGAGTACAGGGGCGAACACTGAAGCTTTCTTT
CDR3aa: CAWSTGANTEAFF